This TCR beta chain comes out of a study of identical twins. Overall study findings and caveats: Researchers reported excess low generation probability among twin-shared out-of-frame alpha sequences.

The sample holds a few counts of this clonotype. As yet, its antigen is unknown. From the 5' RACE reads, TCRdb called clonotypes with MiXCR, one entry per CDR3 protein. Here the sample spans some 230,000 distinct CDR3 sequences, 6.5% being singletons. These same records also appear under a second study, on T cells expressing NK-cell markers. Turning to that study: Seropositivity for HCMV was found in most of the eight sequenced donors, with one seronegative. There were a handful of donors in whom these clonotypes also led the CD3+CD56-NKG2C+ fraction. Whether expanded NKG2C+ T cell clones recognized HCMV stayed uncertain.

Sequenced sample: CD8+ T cells sorted from blood. This sequence originates from a young woman in good health.

The CDR3 region has the DNA TGCGCCAGCAGCGAACTGACAGGCGCCGCCTACGAGCAGTACTTC. Protein: CASSELTGAAYEQYF. The rearrangement links TRBV5-1 to TRBJ2-7; the D gene is possibly TRBD1 (6 bases). Germline assignment: CDR1 SGHRS and CDR2 YFSETQ. Trimming pared 4 bases from V and 2 bases from J, leaving 16 bases between. The CDR3 contains 15 residues.